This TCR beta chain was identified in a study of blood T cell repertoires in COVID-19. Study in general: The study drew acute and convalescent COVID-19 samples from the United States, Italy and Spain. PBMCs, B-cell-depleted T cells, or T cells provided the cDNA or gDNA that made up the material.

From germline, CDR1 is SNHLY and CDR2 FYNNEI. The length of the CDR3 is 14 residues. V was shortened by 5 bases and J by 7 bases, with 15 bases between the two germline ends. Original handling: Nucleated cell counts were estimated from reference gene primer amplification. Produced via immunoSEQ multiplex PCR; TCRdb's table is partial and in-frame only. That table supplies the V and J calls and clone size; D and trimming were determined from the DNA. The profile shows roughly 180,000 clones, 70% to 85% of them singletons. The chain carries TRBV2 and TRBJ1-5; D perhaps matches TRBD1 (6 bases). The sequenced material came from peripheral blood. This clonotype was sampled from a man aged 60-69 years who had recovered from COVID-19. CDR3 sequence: CASSLRQVPQPQHF. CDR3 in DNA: TGTGCCAGCAGTCTAAGACAGGTACCCCAGCCCCAGCATTTT.